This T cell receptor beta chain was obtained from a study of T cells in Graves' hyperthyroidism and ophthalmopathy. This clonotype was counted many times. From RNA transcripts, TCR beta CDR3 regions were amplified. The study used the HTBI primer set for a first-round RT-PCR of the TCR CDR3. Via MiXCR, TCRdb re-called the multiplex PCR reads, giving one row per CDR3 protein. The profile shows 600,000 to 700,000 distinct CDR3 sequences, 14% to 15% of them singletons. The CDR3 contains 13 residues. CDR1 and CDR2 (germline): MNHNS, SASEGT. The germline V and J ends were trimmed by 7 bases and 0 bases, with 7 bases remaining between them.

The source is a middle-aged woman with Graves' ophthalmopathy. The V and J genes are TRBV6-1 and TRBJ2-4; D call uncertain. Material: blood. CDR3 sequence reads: CASNGLAKNIQYF. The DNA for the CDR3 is TGTGCCAGCAATGGTCTAGCCAAAAACATTCAGTACTTC.